This is a list of T cell receptor beta chains from one sample in a study of shared clonotypes between healthy human individuals. The repertoire was sequenced with immunoSEQ multiplex PCR; TCRdb's copy has only in-frame clones and lacks some. The sample carries 400,000 to 550,000 clones, 79% recorded once. The sequencing sample was made of PBMCs. The receptors come from a woman between 35 and 50 years old in good health. Some clones in this sample may be carry-over from other donors' samples. The CDR3 runs from the conserved cysteine through the conserved F or W. The D gene is left open where the match is weak. Some rows mark clone size as missing; the rest say once, few, many or name a class of expanded clone.

clone_size,j_call,d_call,v_call,cdr3_nt,cdr3_aa
many,TRBJ2-2,TRBD1,TRBV6-4,TGTGCCAGCAGTGAGGCCGGGACAGCGAACACCGGGGAGCTGTTTTTT,CASSEAGTANTGELFF
-,TRBJ1-3,-,TRBV6-5,TGTGCCAGCCCGGACACCTCTGGAAACACCATATATTTT,CASPDTSGNTIYF
-,TRBJ1-1,-,TRBV28,TGTGCCAGCAGTTTGCAGGGGCGGACTGAAGCTTTCTTT,CASSLQGRTEAFF
many,TRBJ2-7,-,TRBV5-1,TGCGCCAGCAAAGCCGGGGTCTCCTACGAGCAGTACTTC,CASKAGVSYEQYF
few,TRBJ1-5,-,TRBV4-3,TGCGCCAGCAGCCAAGAAACGGCACAGGGAGGTCAGCCCCAGCATTTT,CASSQETAQGGQPQHF
few,TRBJ2-7,TRBD2,TRBV2,TGTGCCAGCAGGGGACTAGCGGGCCTCTACGAGCAGTACTTC,CASRGLAGLYEQYF
-,TRBJ1-2,-,TRBV6-6,TGTGCCAGCAGTTACATCGGGACACCTTCCAGGGGTGGCTACACCTTC,CASSYIGTPSRGGYTF
-,TRBJ2-7,-,TRBV28,TGTGCCAGCAGTTTGGGGGAAGGGAGCGAGCAGTACTTC,CASSLGEGSEQYF
-,TRBJ2-2,-,TRBV5-1,TGCGCCAGCAGCTCCAACTCAGGGTCCACCGGGGAGCTGTTTTTT,CASSSNSGSTGELFF
-,TRBJ2-1,TRBD1,TRBV10-3,TGTGCCACAGGACAGGGTACCTACAATGAGCAGTTCTTC,CATGQGTYNEQFF
once,TRBJ2-5,-,TRBV5-1,TGCGCCAGCAGCTTGCTACCAGACCAAGAGACCCAGTACTTC,CASSLLPDQETQYF
few,TRBJ1-5,-,TRBV30,TGTGCCTGGAGTGTCGAGCATCCCGGACAGCCCCAGCATTTT,CAWSVEHPGQPQHF
-,TRBJ2-1,-,TRBV28,TGTGCCAGCAGGAGGCGGGCCTCCTACAATGAGCAGTTCTTC,CASRRRASYNEQFF
-,TRBJ2-1,-,TRBV27,TGTGCCAGCAGTTTATCGACAGGTTACAATGAGCAGTTCTTC,CASSLSTGYNEQFF
few,TRBJ1-5,-,TRBV2,TGTGCCAGCAGTTTAGAGGGGAGTCAGCCCCAGCATTTT,CASSLEGSQPQHF
-,TRBJ2-6,-,TRBV10-1,TGCGCCAGCAGTGAGTCGAGGGGCTCTGGGGCCAACGTCCTGACTTTC,CASSESRGSGANVLTF
-,TRBJ1-1,-,TRBV7-2,TGTGCCAGCAGCTACCGATCGAAGGGGGTGGCTTTCTTT,CASSYRSKGVAFF
-,TRBJ1-1,-,TRBV4-1,TGCGCCAGCAGCCAAGTGGGAACAGGGAACACTGAAGCTTTCTTT,CASSQVGTGNTEAFF
-,TRBJ1-6,-,TRBV30,TGTGCCTGGTCCGGAGGGCTCCAGAATTCACCCCTCCACTTT,CAWSGGLQNSPLHF
-,TRBJ2-5,-,TRBV15,TGTGCCACCAGCAGAGATGGGGCAGGGGAGGAGACCCAGTACTTC,CATSRDGAGEETQYF
-,TRBJ1-1,-,TRBV6-1,TGTGCCAGCAGTGAGATGAACACTGAAGCTTTCTTT,CASSEMNTEAFF
once,TRBJ2-7,-,TRBV5-5,TGTGCCAGCAGCTTGACCCCCCAGCGCGGCGAGCAGTACTTC,CASSLTPQRGEQYF
-,TRBJ2-5,-,TRBV18,TGTGCCAGCTCACCACCAGGGATACCAGAGACCCAGTACTTC,CASSPPGIPETQYF
few,TRBJ2-1,TRBD1,TRBV7-9,TGTGCCAGCAGCCCCAGGACAGGGTTTTTCGAATCCAATGAGCAGTTCTTC,CASSPRTGFFESNEQFF
many,TRBJ1-2,-,TRBV30,TGTGCCTGGAGTGGTCCAGCAAACTATGGCTACACCTTC,CAWSGPANYGYTF
-,TRBJ2-1,TRBD1,TRBV27,TGTGCCAGCAGTTTATTTACCCCGGGACAGCTCCTCTACAATGAGCAGTTCTTC,CASSLFTPGQLLYNEQFF
-,TRBJ2-1,-,TRBV18,TGTGCCAGCTCACCAGGCCTTTCTGACTACAATGAGCAGTTCTTC,CASSPGLSDYNEQFF
-,TRBJ2-5,-,TRBV7-2,TGTGCCAGCAGCCCCCCCGGGGTAGAGACCCAGTACTTC,CASSPPGVETQYF
few,TRBJ1-5,TRBD1,TRBV30,TGTGCCTGGAGTCTTTTAGGGGGCAGTCAGCCCCAGCATTTT,CAWSLLGGSQPQHF
-,TRBJ2-2,-,TRBV7-2,TGTGCCAGCAGCTTAGAAGGTGGTGAGATCGGGGAGCTGTTTTTT,CASSLEGGEIGELFF
-,TRBJ2-7,-,TRBV28,TGTGCCAGCAGTTTATCTAGCGCCCTCCTCCCCTACGAGCAGTACTTC,CASSLSSALLPYEQYF
-,TRBJ2-2,TRBD2,TRBV28,TGTGCCAGCTCAGGGACTAGCGGGACGAACACCGGGGAGCTGTTTTTT,CASSGTSGTNTGELFF
once,TRBJ2-7,TRBD2,TRBV6-1,TGTGCCAGCAGTGAGACGGGGGGTTGGGGTCCGAACCACGAGCAGTACTTC,CASSETGGWGPNHEQYF
once,TRBJ2-5,-,TRBV28,TGTGCCAGCAGTTTCCAGCGGAGTGAGACCCAGTACTTC,CASSFQRSETQYF
once,TRBJ1-5,-,TRBV7-2,TGTGCCAGCAGCCCACGCAGCGGGGGGCAGCCCCAGCATTTT,CASSPRSGGQPQHF
-,TRBJ2-7,-,TRBV5-1,TGCGCCAGCAGTTCGGGGACTCCCTCCTACGAGCAGTACTTC,CASSSGTPSYEQYF
-,TRBJ2-2,TRBD1,TRBV4-1,TGCGCCAGCAGCCAGCCTGGGACAGGGAGGGGGGAGCTGTTTTTT,CASSQPGTGRGELFF
-,TRBJ2-1,-,TRBV27,TGTGCCAGCAGCCTTATTAGGGACCCCGACAATGAGCAGTTCTTC,CASSLIRDPDNEQFF
-,TRBJ1-1,-,TRBV29-1,TGCAGCGTTTTCAGGGGCGGGAACACTGAAGCTTTCTTT,CSVFRGGNTEAFF
-,TRBJ1-6,TRBD1,TRBV2,TGTGCCAGCAATATACAGGGGGGACGAACGGAATCACCCCTCCACTTT,CASNIQGGRTESPLHF
few,TRBJ1-5,-,TRBV9,TGTGCCAGCAGCGTAGCTAGCGGTCAGCCCCAGCATTTT,CASSVASGQPQHF
-,TRBJ1-4,TRBD1,TRBV5-1,TGCGCCAGCAGCCCAAGGACAGGGCACAATGAAAAACTGTTTTTT,CASSPRTGHNEKLFF
-,TRBJ2-5,TRBD2,TRBV10-2,TGCGCCAGCAGAGTGGGAGCGGGAGTTGGGGAGACCCAGTACTTC,CASRVGAGVGETQYF
few,TRBJ1-2,-,TRBV28,TGTGCCAGCAGTCGACTCCAGGGTTATCTCCGACACCATAACTATGGCTACACCTTC,CASSRLQGYLRHHNYGYTF
many,TRBJ1-5,-,TRBV6-5,TGTGCCAGCAGTTACCGACAGGTCCGATTGGGGCAGCCCCAGCATTTT,CASSYRQVRLGQPQHF
-,TRBJ2-3,TRBD2,TRBV14,TGTGCCAGCAGCCAAGCCTTTAGCGGGAGGGGCACAGATACGCAGTATTTT,CASSQAFSGRGTDTQYF
-,TRBJ1-2,-,TRBV4-1,TGCGCCAGCAGCCAAGAGTCAGGAGGGAACTATGGCTACACCTTC,CASSQESGGNYGYTF
-,TRBJ2-2,TRBD2,TRBV2,TGTGCCAGCAGTGAACAGCGGGAGGGCGTCGGGGAGCTGTTTTTT,CASSEQREGVGELFF
-,TRBJ2-3,-,TRBV30,TGTGCCTGGAGCCAGGAGGGGGATACGCAGTATTTT,CAWSQEGDTQYF
-,TRBJ2-1,TRBD2,TRBV5-1,TGCGCCAGCAGCCCTCGGGTAGCGGGAGAGGAGGAGCAGTTCTTC,CASSPRVAGEEEQFF
-,TRBJ2-3,-,TRBV5-1,TGCGCCAGCACCCCCTCGGCTGATACAGATACGCAGTATTTT,CASTPSADTDTQYF
-,TRBJ2-7,TRBD1,TRBV6-1,TGTGCCAGCAGTGAACCCGACGGGACAGGGAGCTACGAGCAGTACTTC,CASSEPDGTGSYEQYF
-,TRBJ1-2,-,TRBV29-1,TGCAGCGTTGAGGAACAGAGAAACTATGGCTACACCTTC,CSVEEQRNYGYTF
-,TRBJ2-4,-,TRBV11-2,TGTGCCAGCAGCTTTACGGGAGTTGGCAAAAACATTCAGTACTTC,CASSFTGVGKNIQYF
-,TRBJ2-1,TRBD2,TRBV7-3,TGTGCCAGCAGCCGTGCGGGAGGGCCGGGGATTGAGCAGTTCTTC,CASSRAGGPGIEQFF
-,TRBJ2-7,-,TRBV28,TGTGCCAGCAGTCCCATCGTCTCCTACGAGCAGTACTTC,CASSPIVSYEQYF
few,TRBJ1-1,-,TRBV6-1,TGTGCCAGCAGTGAATTGGCGAGAGCTTTCTTT,CASSELARAFF